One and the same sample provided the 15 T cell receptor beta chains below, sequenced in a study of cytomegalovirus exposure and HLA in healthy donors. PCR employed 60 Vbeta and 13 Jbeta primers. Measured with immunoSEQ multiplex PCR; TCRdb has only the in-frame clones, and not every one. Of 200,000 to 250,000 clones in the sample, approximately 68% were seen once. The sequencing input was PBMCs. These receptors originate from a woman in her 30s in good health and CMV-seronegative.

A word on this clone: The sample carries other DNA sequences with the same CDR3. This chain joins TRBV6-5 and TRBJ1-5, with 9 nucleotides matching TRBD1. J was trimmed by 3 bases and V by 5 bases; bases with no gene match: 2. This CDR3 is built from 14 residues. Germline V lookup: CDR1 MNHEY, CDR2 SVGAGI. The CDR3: CASSRQGDNQPQHF. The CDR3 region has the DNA TGTGCCAGCAGTCGACAGGGGGACAATCAGCCCCAGCATTTT.

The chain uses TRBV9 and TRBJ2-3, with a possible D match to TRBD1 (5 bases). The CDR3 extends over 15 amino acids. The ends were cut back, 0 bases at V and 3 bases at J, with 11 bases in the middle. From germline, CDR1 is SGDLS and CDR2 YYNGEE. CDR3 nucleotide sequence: TGTGCCAGCAGCGTAGCTTACCCAGGGACAGATACGCAGTATTTT. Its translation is CASSVAYPGTDTQYF. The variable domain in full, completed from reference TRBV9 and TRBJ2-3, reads DSGVTQTPKHLITATGQRVTLRCSPRSGDLSVYWYQQSLDQGLQFLIQYYNGEERAKGNILERFSAQQFPDLHSELNLSSLELGDSALYFCASSVAYPGTDTQYFGPGTRLTVL.

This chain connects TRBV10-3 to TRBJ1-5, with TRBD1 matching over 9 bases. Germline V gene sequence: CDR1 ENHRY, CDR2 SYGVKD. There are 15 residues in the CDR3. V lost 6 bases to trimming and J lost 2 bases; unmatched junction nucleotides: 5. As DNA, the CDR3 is TGTGCCATCAGGGGGACAGGGCTGGGCAATCAGCCCCAGCATTTT. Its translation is CAIRGTGLGNQPQHF.

This CDR3 is CASSVGTGGVYEQYF. The CDR3 DNA is TGTGCCAGCAGCGTAGGAACGGGGGGGGTCTACGAGCAGTACTTC. The chain has TRBV9 and TRBJ2-7; TRBD2 aligns across 8 bases. The CDR3 is 15 amino acids. J lost 3 bases, V lost 0 bases, and 5 bases had no gene match. Germline lookup yields CDR1 SGDLS and CDR2 YYNGEE.

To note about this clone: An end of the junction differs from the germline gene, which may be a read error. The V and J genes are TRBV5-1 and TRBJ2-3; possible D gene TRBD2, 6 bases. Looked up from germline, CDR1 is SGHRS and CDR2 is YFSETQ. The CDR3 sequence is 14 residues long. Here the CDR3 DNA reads TGCACCAGCAGCCAGGTGGGACTCACAGATACGCAGTATTTT. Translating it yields CTSSQVGLTDTQYF.

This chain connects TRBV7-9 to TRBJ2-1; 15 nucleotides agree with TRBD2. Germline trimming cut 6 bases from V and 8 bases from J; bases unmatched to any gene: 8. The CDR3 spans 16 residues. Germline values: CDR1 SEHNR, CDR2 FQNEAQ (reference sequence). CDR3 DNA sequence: TGTGCCAGCAGACGATTAGGACTAGCGGGGGGGGATGAGCAGTTCTTC. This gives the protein CASRRLGLAGGDEQFF.

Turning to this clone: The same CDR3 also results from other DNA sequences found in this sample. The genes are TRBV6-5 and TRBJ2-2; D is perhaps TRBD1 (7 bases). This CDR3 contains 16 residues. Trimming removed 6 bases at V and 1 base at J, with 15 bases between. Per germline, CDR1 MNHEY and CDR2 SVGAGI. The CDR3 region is CASSYDQGGNTGELFF. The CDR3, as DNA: TGTGCCAGCAGCTACGATCAGGGGGGGAACACCGGGGAGCTGTTTTTT.

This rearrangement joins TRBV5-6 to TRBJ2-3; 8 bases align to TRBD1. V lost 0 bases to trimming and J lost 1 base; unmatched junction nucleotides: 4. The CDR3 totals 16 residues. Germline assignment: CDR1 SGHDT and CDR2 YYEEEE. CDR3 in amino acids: CASSLETGEGTDTQYF. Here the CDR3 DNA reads TGTGCCAGCAGCTTGGAGACAGGGGAAGGCACAGATACGCAGTATTTT.

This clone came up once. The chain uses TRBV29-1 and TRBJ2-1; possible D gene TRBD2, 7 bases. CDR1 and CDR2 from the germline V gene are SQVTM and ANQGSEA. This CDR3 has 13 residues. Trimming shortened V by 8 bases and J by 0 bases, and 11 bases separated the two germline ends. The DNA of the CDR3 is TGCAGCTCGGGGGGCTTCTCCTACAATGAGCAGTTCTTC. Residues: CSSGGFSYNEQFF.

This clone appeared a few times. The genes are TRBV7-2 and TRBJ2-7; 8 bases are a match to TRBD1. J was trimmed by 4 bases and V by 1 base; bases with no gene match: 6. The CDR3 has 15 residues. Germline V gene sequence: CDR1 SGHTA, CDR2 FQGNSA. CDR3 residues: CASSLGPGGQYEQYF. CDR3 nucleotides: TGTGCCAGCAGCTTAGGGCCAGGGGGCCAGTACGAGCAGTACTTC. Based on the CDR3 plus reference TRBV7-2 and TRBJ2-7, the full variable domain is GAGVSQSPSNKVTEKGKDVELRCDPISGHTALYWYRQSLGQGLEFLIYFQGNSAPDKSGLPSDRFSAERTGGSVSTLTIQRTQQEDSAVYLCASSLGPGGQYEQYFGPGTRLTVT.

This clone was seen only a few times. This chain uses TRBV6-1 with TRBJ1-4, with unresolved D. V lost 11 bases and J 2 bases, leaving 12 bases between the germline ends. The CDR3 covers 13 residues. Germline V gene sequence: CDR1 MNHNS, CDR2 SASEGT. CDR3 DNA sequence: TGTGCCTCAAAGCTGAGGACTAATGAAAAACTGTTTTTT. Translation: CASKLRTNEKLFF.

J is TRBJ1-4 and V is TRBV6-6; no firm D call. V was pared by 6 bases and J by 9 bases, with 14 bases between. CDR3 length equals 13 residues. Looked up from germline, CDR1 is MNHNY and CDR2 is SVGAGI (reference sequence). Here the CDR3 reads CASREKEHKKLFF. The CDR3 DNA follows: TGTGCCAGCAGAGAAAAGGAGCATAAAAAACTGTTTTTT.

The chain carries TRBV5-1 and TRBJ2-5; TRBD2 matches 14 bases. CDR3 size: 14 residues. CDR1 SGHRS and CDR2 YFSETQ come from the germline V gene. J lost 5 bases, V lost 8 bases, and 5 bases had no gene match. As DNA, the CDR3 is TGCGCCAGTAGGACTAGCGGGGGGCGGGAGACCCAGTACTTC. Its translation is CASRTSGGRETQYF. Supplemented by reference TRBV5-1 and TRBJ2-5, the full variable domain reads KAGVTQTPRYLIKTRGQQVTLSCSPISGHRSVSWYQQTPGQGLQFLFEYFSETQRNKGNFPGRFSGRQFSNSRSEMNVSTLELGDSALYLCASRTSGGRETQYFGPGTRLLVL.

The CDR3 DNA follows: TGTGCCAGCAGCTTAACCGGACAGGGGAACACTGAAGCTTTCTTT. Protein sequence: CASSLTGQGNTEAFF. J is TRBJ1-1 and V is TRBV11-2; 8 bases map to TRBD1. Per germline, CDR1 SGHAT and CDR2 FQNNGV. Trimming removed 2 bases from V and 1 base from J; junction bases left unmatched: 3. The CDR3 contains 15 residues.

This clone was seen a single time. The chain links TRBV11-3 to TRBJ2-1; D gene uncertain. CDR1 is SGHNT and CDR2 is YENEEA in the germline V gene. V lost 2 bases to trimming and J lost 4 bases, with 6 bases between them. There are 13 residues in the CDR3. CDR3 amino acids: CASSLKRYNEQFF. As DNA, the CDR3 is TGTGCCAGCAGCTTAAAGAGATACAATGAGCAGTTCTTC.